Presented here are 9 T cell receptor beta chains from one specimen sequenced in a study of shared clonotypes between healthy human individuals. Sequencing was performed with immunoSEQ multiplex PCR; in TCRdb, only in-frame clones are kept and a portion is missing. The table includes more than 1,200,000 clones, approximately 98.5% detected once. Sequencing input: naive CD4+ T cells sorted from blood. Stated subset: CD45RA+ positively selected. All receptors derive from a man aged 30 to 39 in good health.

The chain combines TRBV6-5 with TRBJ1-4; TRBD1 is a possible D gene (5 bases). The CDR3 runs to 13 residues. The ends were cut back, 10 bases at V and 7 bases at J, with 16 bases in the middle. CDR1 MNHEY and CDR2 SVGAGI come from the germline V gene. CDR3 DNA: TGTGCCACGCGACGGGGCACGATTGAAAAACTGTTTTTT. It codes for CATRRGTIEKLFF.

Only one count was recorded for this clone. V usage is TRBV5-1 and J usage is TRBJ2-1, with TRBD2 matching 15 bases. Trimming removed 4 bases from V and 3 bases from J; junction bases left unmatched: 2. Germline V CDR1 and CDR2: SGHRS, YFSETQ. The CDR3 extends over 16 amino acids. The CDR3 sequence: CASSGTSGGYYNEQFF. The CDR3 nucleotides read TGCGCCAGCAGCGGGACTAGCGGGGGGTACTACAATGAGCAGTTCTTC.

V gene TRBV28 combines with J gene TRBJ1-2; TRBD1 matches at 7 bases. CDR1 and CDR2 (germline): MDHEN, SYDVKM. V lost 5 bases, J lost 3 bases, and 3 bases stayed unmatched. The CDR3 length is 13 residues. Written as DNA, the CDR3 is TGTGCCAGCAGTCCGGGACAGTACTATGGCTACACCTTC. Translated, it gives CASSPGQYYGYTF.

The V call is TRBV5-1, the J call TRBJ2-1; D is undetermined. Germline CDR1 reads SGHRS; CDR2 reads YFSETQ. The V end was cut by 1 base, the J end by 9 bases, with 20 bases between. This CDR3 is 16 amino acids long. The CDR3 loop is CASSLLGTSRHVEQFF. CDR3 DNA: TGCGCCAGCAGCTTGCTGGGTACCTCCCGGCATGTTGAGCAGTTCTTC. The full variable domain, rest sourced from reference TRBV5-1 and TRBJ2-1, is KAGVTQTPRYLIKTRGQQVTLSCSPISGHRSVSWYQQTPGQGLQFLFEYFSETQRNKGNFPGRFSGRQFSNSRSEMNVSTLELGDSALYLCASSLLGTSRHVEQFFGPGTRLTVL.

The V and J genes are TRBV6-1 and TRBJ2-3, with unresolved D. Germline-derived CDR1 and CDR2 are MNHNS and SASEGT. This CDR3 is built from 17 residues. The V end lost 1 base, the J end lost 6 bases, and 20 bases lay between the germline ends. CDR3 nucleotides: TGTGCCAGCAGTGAAGGGCAGGAGCGCTACTATCGTGATACGCAGTATTTT. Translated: CASSEGQERYYRDTQYF.

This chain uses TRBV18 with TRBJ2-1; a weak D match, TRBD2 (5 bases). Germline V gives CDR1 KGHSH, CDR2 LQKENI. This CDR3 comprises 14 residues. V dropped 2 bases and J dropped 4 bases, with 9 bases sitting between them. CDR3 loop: CASSPNRGYNEQFF. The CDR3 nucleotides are TGTGCCAGCTCACCAAACAGAGGGTACAATGAGCAGTTCTTC.

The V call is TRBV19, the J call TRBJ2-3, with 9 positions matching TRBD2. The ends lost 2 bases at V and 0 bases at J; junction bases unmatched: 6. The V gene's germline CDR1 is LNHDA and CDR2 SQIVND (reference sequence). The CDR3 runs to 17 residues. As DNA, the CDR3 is TGTGCCAGTAGTATATGGGCTAGCGGGGCGAGCACAGATACGCAGTATTTT. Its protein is CASSIWASGASTDTQYF. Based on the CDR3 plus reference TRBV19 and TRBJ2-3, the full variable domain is DGGITQSPKYLFRKEGQNVTLSCEQNLNHDAMYWYRQDPGQGLRLIYYSQIVNDFQKGDIAEGYSVSREKKESFPLTVTSAQKNPTAFYLCASSIWASGASTDTQYFGPGTRLTVL.

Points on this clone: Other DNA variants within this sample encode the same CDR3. CDR3 in amino acids: CASSLTVNQPQHF. The DNA of the CDR3 is TGTGCCAGCAGTTTAACGGTCAATCAGCCCCAGCATTTT. The V and J genes are TRBV28 and TRBJ1-5; D is undetermined. The CDR3 length is 13 residues. Looked up from germline, CDR1 is MDHEN and CDR2 is SYDVKM. V lost 2 bases to trimming and J lost 3 bases, with 5 bases between them.

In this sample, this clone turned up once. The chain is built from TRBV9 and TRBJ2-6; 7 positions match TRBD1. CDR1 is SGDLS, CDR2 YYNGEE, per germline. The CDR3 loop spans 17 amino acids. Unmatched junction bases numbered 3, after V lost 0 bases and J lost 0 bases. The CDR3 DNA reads TGTGCCAGCAGCGTAGTTGGGACAGACTCTGGGGCCAACGTCCTGACTTTC. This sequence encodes CASSVVGTDSGANVLTF.